The source of this TCR beta chain is a study of cytomegalovirus exposure and HLA in healthy donors. The wider study: HLA-typed donors contributed about 85 million unique TCRs, which were held in an early data release. Findings and limits, study-wide: In vitro work confirmed that a few CMV-associated chains recognize CMV antigens. Earlier results showed most TCR beta V segments being productive about 90% or about 30% of the time. HLA-A and HLA-B allele assignments for most subjects were reportedly predicted accurately using TCR beta sequences.

Both 60 Vbeta primers and 13 Jbeta primers went into the PCR. This table comes from immunoSEQ multiplex PCR, and its TCRdb copy is limited to in-frame clones, with some not included. The sample records around 140,000 clones, around 80% being singletons. CDR1 and CDR2 from the germline V gene are SNHLY and FYNNEI. The CDR3 extends over 14 amino acids. Points on this clone: The antigen remains undetermined. One end of the junction varies from germline; a read error may be responsible. Other DNA sequences in the sample encode the same CDR3.

The sequence was obtained from a female donor in good health and CMV-seropositive. V gene TRBV2 combines with J gene TRBJ2-7; tentative D call: TRBD2 (6 bases). Sequenced input: PBMCs. CDR3 nucleotides: TGTGCTAGCAGTGAAGTGTCTAGCGCCTACGAGCAGTACTTC. This codes for CASSEVSSAYEQYF.